These 6 T cell receptor beta chains originate from one sample sequenced in a study of blood T cell repertoires in COVID-19. TCRdb's table, derived via immunoSEQ multiplex PCR, lists solely in-frame clones and lacks some. The profile shows around 310,000 clones, about 88% of them singletons. The sequencing input was PBMCs or T cells enriched from blood (not recorded which). The source of these receptors is a woman in her 40s who had recovered from COVID-19.

The DNA of the CDR3 is TGTGCCAGCAGCTTCCAGTGGAGCACAGATACGCAGTATTTT. Protein sequence: CASSFQWSTDTQYF. This chain connects TRBV5-8 to TRBJ2-3; D is uncertain. Germline CDR1 SGHTS, CDR2 YDEGEE. V lost 2 bases and J 0 bases, leaving 7 bases between the germline ends. The length of the CDR3 is 14 residues.

The chain joins TRBV27 to TRBJ2-5; D not certain. CDR3 length equals 16 residues. With 0 bases removed from V and 0 bases from J, the gap between germline ends came to 11 bases. Looked up from germline, CDR1 is MNHEY and CDR2 is SMNVEV (reference sequence). The CDR3 DNA is TGTGCCAGCAGTTTATCGAATACCGGGTACCAAGAGACCCAGTACTTC. The encoded protein is CASSLSNTGYQETQYF.

This chain joins TRBV4-3 and TRBJ2-2; 12 bases agree with TRBD2. This CDR3 spans 15 amino acids. CDR1 and CDR2 (germline): LGHNA, YSLEER. The V segment lost 3 bases and the J segment 8 bases; nucleotides outside the gene matches: 4. For the CDR3, the DNA is TGCGCCAGCAGCCAGCGACTAGCGGGAGCTGGGGAGCTGTTTTTT. This codes for CASSQRLAGAGELFF.

V gene TRBV19 combines with J gene TRBJ2-1; 8 bases are a match to TRBD1. CDR1 LNHDA and CDR2 SQIVND come from the germline V gene (reference sequence). CDR3 length: 15 residues. V shed 5 bases and J 12 bases; nucleotides not matched to a gene: 15. For the CDR3, the DNA is TGTGCCAGTAGTCCAGGGACAGGACGTGCTTTTGGGCAGTTCTTC. As protein: CASSPGTGRAFGQFF.

The chain employs TRBV7-9 and TRBJ1-2; D not resolved. Trimming shortened V by 0 bases and J by 2 bases, and 7 bases separated the two germline ends. In germline, CDR1 is SEHNR, CDR2 FQNEAQ (reference sequence). The CDR3 is 14 residues long. Here the CDR3 DNA reads TGTGCCAGCAGCTTAGCAAGCCCGAACTATGGCTACACCTTC. Translating gives CASSLASPNYGYTF.

The chain carries TRBV19 and TRBJ2-3, with D tentatively TRBD2 (7 bases). The V gene lost 3 bases and the J gene lost 2 bases, with 15 bases spanning the gap. This CDR3 region has 16 residues. CDR1 is LNHDA, CDR2 SQIVND, per germline (reference sequence). CDR3 protein: CASSIKSGGVTDTQYF. CDR3 nucleotide sequence: TGTGCCAGTAGTATTAAGTCGGGGGGCGTCACAGATACGCAGTATTTT.